The clone carrying this TCR beta chain has just a few counts. These data originate in a study of blood T cell repertoires in COVID-19. Per the authors' pipeline: Amplification from reference gene primers served as the basis for estimated nucleated cell counts. The method was immunoSEQ multiplex PCR; TCRdb's version includes in-frame clones alone and lacks a portion of them. V and J calls and clone size follow that table, whereas D and trimming were derived from the DNA. The sample holds under 250,000 clones, roughly 80% seen once. This CDR3 is 14 amino acids long. Germline lookup yields CDR1 MNHEY and CDR2 SVGAGI. V was clipped by 0 bases and J by 4 bases, with 9 bases between them. Adults between roughly 18 and 90 years of age took part from 24 US areas. A COVID-19 case was met by exposed participants within 2 weeks before study entry.

The sequence was obtained from a woman between 45 and 60 years old who had been exposed to COVID-19. The rearrangement uses TRBV6-5 and TRBJ1-1; D is possibly TRBD1 (6 bases). The source material was PBMCs or T cells enriched from blood (not recorded which). The CDR3 sequence: CASSYSTGSTEAFF. As DNA, the CDR3 is TGTGCCAGCAGTTACTCGACAGGTAGCACTGAAGCTTTCTTT.